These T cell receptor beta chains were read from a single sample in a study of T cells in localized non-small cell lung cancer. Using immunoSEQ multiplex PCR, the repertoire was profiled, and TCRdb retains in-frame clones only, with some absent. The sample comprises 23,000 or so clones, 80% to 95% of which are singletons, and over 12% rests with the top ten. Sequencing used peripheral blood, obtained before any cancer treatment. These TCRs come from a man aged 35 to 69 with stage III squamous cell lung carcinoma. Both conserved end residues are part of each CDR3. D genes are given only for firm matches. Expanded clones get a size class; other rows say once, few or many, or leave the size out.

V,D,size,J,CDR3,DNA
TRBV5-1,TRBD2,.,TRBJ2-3,CASSASSGQDTDTQYF,TGCGCCAGCAGCGCCTCTAGCGGGCAAGACACAGATACGCAGTATTTT
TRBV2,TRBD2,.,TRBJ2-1,CASSPTRGLAGDNEQFF,TGTGCCAGCAGTCCTACTCGGGGACTAGCGGGCGACAATGAGCAGTTCTTC
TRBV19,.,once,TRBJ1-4,CASSIGRYNEKLFF,TGTGCCAGTAGTATAGGTCGGTATAATGAAAAACTGTTTTTT
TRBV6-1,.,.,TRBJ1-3,CASSGGPGGNTIYF,TGTGCCAGCAGTGGCGGGCCAGGAGGAAACACCATATATTTT
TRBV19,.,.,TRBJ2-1,CASSDPSTYNEQFF,TGTGCCAGTAGCGACCCCTCAACTTACAATGAGCAGTTCTTC
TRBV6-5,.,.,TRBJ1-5,CASSQDSNNQPQHF,TGTGCCAGCAGTCAGGACAGTAACAATCAGCCCCAGCATTTT
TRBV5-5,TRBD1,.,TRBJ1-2,CASSLGGQGAYGYTF,TGTGCCAGCAGCTTGGGGGGACAGGGTGCCTATGGCTACACCTTC
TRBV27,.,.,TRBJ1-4,CASSLWGVGEKLFF,TGTGCCAGCAGTTTATGGGGGGTGGGAGAAAAACTGTTTTTT
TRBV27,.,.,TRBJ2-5,CASTPWAGVRVETQYF,TGTGCCAGCACCCCTTGGGCGGGTGTAAGAGTAGAGACCCAGTACTTC
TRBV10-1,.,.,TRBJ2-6,CASGGAGCITGANVLTF,TGCGCCAGTGGAGGGGCAGGGTGCATCACTGGGGCCAACGTCCTGACTTTC
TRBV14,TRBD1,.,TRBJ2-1,CASSQVPWDRSNEQFF,TGTGCCAGCAGCCAAGTCCCCTGGGACAGAAGCAATGAGCAGTTCTTC
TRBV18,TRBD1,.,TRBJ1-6,CASSQGRGGSPLHF,TGTGCCAGCTCACAAGGCAGGGGGGGATCACCCCTCCACTTT
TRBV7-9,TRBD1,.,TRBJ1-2,CASSLDLGQGMGGYTF,TGTGCCAGCAGCTTAGATCTGGGACAGGGCATGGGTGGCTACACCTTC
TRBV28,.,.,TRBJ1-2,CASSSIRRGGVDGYTF,TGTGCCAGCAGTTCCATTAGGCGGGGGGGCGTCGATGGCTACACCTTC
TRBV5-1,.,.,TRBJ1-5,CASSSPTDPNQPQHF,TGCGCCAGCAGCTCTCCGACAGACCCTAATCAGCCCCAGCATTTT
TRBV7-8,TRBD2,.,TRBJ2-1,CASSLAAIAGLNEQFF,TGTGCCAGCAGCTTAGCGGCAATAGCGGGACTTAATGAGCAGTTCTTC
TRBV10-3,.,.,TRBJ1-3,CAINRGGRSGNTIYF,TGTGCCATCAACCGGGGGGGGAGATCTGGAAACACCATATATTTT
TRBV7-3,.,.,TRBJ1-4,CASSPGQGEKLFF,TGTGCCAGCAGCCCGGGGCAGGGGGAAAAACTGTTTTTT
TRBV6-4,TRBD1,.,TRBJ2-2,CASSEQGAGGELFF,TGTGCCAGCAGTGAACAGGGGGCCGGCGGGGAGCTGTTTTTT
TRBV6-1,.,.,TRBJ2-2,CASSVRHSTGELFF,TGTGCCAGCAGTGTCAGACATTCCACCGGGGAGCTGTTTTTT
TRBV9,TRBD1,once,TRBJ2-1,CASSVPPGGNDEQFF,TGTGCCAGCAGCGTACCCCCAGGGGGCAACGATGAGCAGTTCTTC
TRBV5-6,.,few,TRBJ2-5,CASSLARGRETQYF,TGTGCCAGCAGCTTGGCTAGAGGGCGAGAGACCCAGTACTTC
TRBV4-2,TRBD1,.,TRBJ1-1,CASSRGTGGAGTEAFF,TGTGCCAGCAGCCGAGGGACAGGGGGCGCGGGCACTGAAGCTTTCTTT
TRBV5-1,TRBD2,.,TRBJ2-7,CASSLAGVPSGVYEQYF,TGCGCCAGCAGCTTGGCCGGAGTCCCTAGCGGAGTCTACGAGCAGTACTTC
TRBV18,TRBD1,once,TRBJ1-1,CASTERRTGGGEAFF,TGTGCCAGCACTGAACGTAGGACAGGGGGCGGCGAAGCTTTCTTT
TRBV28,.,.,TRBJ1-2,CASRPPVGSPPYGYTF,TGTGCCAGCAGGCCTCCGGTGGGCTCCCCCCCCTATGGCTACACCTTC
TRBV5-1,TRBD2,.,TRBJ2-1,CASSLSPSGGAADEQFF,TGCGCCAGCAGCTTGTCTCCTAGCGGGGGGGCCGCCGATGAGCAGTTCTTC
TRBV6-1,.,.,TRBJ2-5,CASSGTAWETQYF,TGTGCCAGCAGTGGAACGGCGTGGGAGACCCAGTACTTC
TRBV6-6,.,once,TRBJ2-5,CASSYSGRGEETQYF,TGTGCCAGCAGTTACTCGGGCAGGGGGGAAGAGACCCAGTACTTC
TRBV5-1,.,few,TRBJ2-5,CASRETVVPGETQYF,TGCGCCAGCAGAGAGACTGTGGTCCCGGGGGAGACCCAGTACTTC
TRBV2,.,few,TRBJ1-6,CASSGQVSPLHF,TGTGCCAGCAGTGGGCAGGTATCACCCCTCCACTTT
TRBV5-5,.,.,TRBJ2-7,CASSRDWTYEQYF,TGTGCCAGCAGCCGCGACTGGACCTACGAGCAGTACTTC
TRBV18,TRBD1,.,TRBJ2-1,CASSPKQGVNEQFF,TGTGCCAGCTCACCTAAACAGGGGGTAAATGAGCAGTTCTTC
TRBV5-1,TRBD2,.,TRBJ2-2,CASSLVLASNTGELFF,TGCGCCAGCAGCTTGGTACTAGCGTCGAACACCGGGGAGCTGTTTTTT
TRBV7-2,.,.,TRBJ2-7,CASSIGVSYEQYF,TGTGCCAGCAGCATAGGGGTGTCCTACGAGCAGTACTTC
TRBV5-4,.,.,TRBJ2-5,CASSLGPTVQETQYF,TGTGCCAGCAGCTTGGGGCCAACAGTACAAGAGACCCAGTACTTC
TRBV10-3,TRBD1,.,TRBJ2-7,CATRDRVGDEQYF,TGTGCCACCAGGGACAGGGTAGGCGACGAGCAGTACTTC
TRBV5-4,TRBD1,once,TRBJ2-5,CASSQGATGGETQYF,TGTGCCAGCAGCCAAGGGGCGACAGGGGGAGAGACCCAGTACTTC
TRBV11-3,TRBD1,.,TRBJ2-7,CASSVGQGNYEQYF,TGTGCCAGCAGCGTGGGACAGGGGAACTACGAGCAGTACTTC
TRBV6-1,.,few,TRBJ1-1,CASSPTENTEAFF,TGTGCCAGCAGCCCGACAGAGAACACTGAAGCTTTCTTT
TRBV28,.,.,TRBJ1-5,CASSLSEGNQPQHF,TGTGCCAGCAGTTTATCTGAAGGGAATCAGCCCCAGCATTTT
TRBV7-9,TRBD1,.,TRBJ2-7,CASSSGTGATYEQYF,TGTGCCAGCAGCTCCGGGACAGGGGCAACCTACGAGCAGTACTTC
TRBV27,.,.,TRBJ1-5,CASAPMAPSNQPQHF,TGTGCCAGCGCGCCCATGGCCCCCAGCAATCAGCCCCAGCATTTT
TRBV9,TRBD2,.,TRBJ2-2,CASSVSGGNTGELFF,TGTGCCAGCAGCGTTAGCGGGGGCAACACCGGGGAGCTGTTTTTT
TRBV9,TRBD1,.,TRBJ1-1,CASSLRQGTEAFF,TGTGCCAGCAGCCTCAGACAGGGTACTGAAGCTTTCTTT
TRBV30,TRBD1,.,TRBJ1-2,CAWSLGTAYGYTF,TGTGCCTGGAGTCTCGGGACAGCCTATGGCTACACCTTC
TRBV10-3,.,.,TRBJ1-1,CAIRRDRDTEAFF,TGTGCCATCAGACGGGACCGGGACACTGAAGCTTTCTTT
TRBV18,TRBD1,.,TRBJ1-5,CASSPDRGNQPQHF,TGTGCCAGCTCACCTGACAGGGGTAATCAGCCCCAGCATTTT
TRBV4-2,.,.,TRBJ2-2,CASSQAQYTGELFF,TGTGCCAGCAGCCAAGCCCAATACACCGGGGAGCTGTTTTTT
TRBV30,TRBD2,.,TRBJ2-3,CAWSSGLAGVHQRDTQYF,TGTGCCTGGAGTTCCGGACTAGCGGGAGTGCATCAGAGGGATACGCAGTATTTT
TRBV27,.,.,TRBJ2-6,CASRASGANVLTF,TGTGCCAGCAGGGCGTCTGGGGCCAACGTCCTGACTTTC
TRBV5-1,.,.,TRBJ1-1,CASSLDGQDNTEAFF,TGCGCCAGCAGCTTGGACGGCCAAGACAACACTGAAGCTTTCTTT
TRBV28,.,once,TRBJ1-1,CASSYVGNTEAFF,TGTGCCAGCAGTTATGTCGGGAACACTGAAGCTTTCTTT
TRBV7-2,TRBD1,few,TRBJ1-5,CASSQEGQGQQPQHF,TGTGCCAGCAGCCAGGAGGGACAGGGACAACAGCCCCAGCATTTT
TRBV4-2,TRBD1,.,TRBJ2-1,CASSQAGQGSYNEQFF,TGTGCCAGCAGCCAAGCGGGACAGGGTTCCTACAATGAGCAGTTCTTC
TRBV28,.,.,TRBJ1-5,CASSRASGDQPQHF,TGTGCCAGCAGTCGGGCCTCGGGGGATCAGCCCCAGCATTTT
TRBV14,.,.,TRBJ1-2,CASSQGQNYGYTF,TGTGCCAGCAGCCAAGGGCAGAACTATGGCTACACCTTC
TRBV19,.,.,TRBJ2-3,CASGAGDTQYF,TGTGCCAGTGGAGCCGGAGATACGCAGTATTTT
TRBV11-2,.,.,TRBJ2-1,CASSLAGSPHEQFF,TGTGCCAGCAGCTTAGCGGGATCCCCCCATGAGCAGTTCTTC
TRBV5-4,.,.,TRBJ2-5,CASSFRGTGETQYF,TGTGCCAGCAGCTTCAGGGGCACTGGAGAGACCCAGTACTTC